These 8 T cell receptor beta chains share one sample of origin, sequenced in a study of T cell responses to AZD1222 COVID-19 vaccine. The table came from immunoSEQ multiplex PCR; TCRdb's copy has only in-frame clones and leaves some out. The top ten hold 10% of the sample, which has more than 80,000 clones, 85% to 90% seen once. The source material was peripheral blood, sampled on day 0 of AZD1222 vaccination. The receptors shown here come from an adult in good health.

J is TRBJ2-2 and V is TRBV4-1, with a tentative D call TRBD1 (6 bases). Germline V gene lookup returns CDR1 MGHRA and CDR2 YSYEKL. Trimming cost V 2 bases and J 4 bases, with 20 bases left between them. The CDR3 runs to 18 residues. DNA for the CDR3: TGCGCCAGCAGCCAACTTATCGGTCAGGGGCTTAGCACCGGGGAGCTGTTTTTT. Its translation: CASSQLIGQGLSTGELFF.

This clone was seen a handful of times. The genes are TRBV5-8 and TRBJ1-5; weak D call: TRBD1 (6 bases). Germline V gene lookup returns CDR1 SGHTS and CDR2 YDEGEE. The length of the CDR3 is 11 residues. The V and J ends lost 3 bases and 15 bases respectively, with 13 bases between them. The CDR3 DNA follows: TGTGCCAGCAGCTCAGGGGCCCCCACGCATTTT. Protein: CASSSGAPTHF.

The genes are TRBV7-9 and TRBJ1-4; 8 bases fit TRBD1. Germline trimming cut 5 bases from V and 3 bases from J; bases unmatched to any gene: 5. Germline V gene sequence: CDR1 SEHNR, CDR2 FQNEAQ (reference sequence). CDR3 length: 15 residues. CDR3 amino acids: CASSPGTGANEKLFF. CDR3 sequence (DNA): TGTGCCAGCAGCCCAGGGACAGGCGCTAATGAAAAACTGTTTTTT.

The chain employs TRBV6-6 and TRBJ2-7, with D perhaps being TRBD1 or TRBD2 (5 bases each). Germline assignment: CDR1 MNHNY and CDR2 SVGAGI (reference sequence). V lost 6 bases and J 3 bases, leaving 12 bases between the germline ends. The CDR3 is made up of 13 amino acids. The CDR3 region is CASSMGVDYEQYF. In DNA form, the CDR3 reads TGTGCCAGCAGCATGGGGGTGGACTACGAGCAGTACTTC.

The chain carries TRBV7-9 and TRBJ1-6; 10 bases agree with TRBD1. Germline V CDR1 and CDR2: SEHNR, FQNEAQ (reference sequence). The CDR3 runs to 16 residues. J was trimmed by 8 bases and V by 5 bases; bases with no gene match: 9. The CDR3 sequence: CASSTTRTGGDSPLHF. The CDR3, as DNA: TGTGCCAGCAGCACTACACGGACAGGGGGGGATTCACCCCTCCACTTT.

The chain uses TRBV28 and TRBJ1-5; tentatively, D is TRBD1 (5 bases). V was pared by 5 bases and J by 0 bases, with 14 bases between. The CDR3 runs to 16 residues. Germline CDR1 reads MDHEN; CDR2 reads SYDVKM. This chain's CDR3 is CASSPSGQISNQPQHF. In nucleotides, the CDR3 is TGTGCCAGCAGTCCTTCTGGACAAATTAGCAATCAGCCCCAGCATTTT.

The CDR3 DNA is TGTGCCGCCAGACGGACTAACTCCTACAATGAGCAGTTCTTC. Amino acid sequence: CAARRTNSYNEQFF. The rearrangement uses TRBV6-5 and TRBJ2-1, with a weak D call TRBD2 (6 bases). The length of the CDR3 is 14 residues. The V end lost 11 bases, the J end lost 0 bases, and 14 bases lay between the germline ends. Germline V gene lookup returns CDR1 MNHEY and CDR2 SVGAGI.

This chain connects TRBV10-1 to TRBJ2-7; D gene unclear. V was trimmed by 0 bases and J by 2 bases, leaving 8 bases between them. Germline loops: CDR1 WNHNN, CDR2 SYGVQD (reference sequence). The CDR3 length is 14 residues. The CDR3: CASSESARAYEQYF. CDR3 DNA sequence: TGCGCCAGCAGTGAGTCGGCTAGAGCCTACGAGCAGTACTTC.